This TCR beta chain was identified in a study of blood T cells in healthy people across ages. Germline V gives CDR1 DFQATT, CDR2 SNEGSKA (reference sequence). V lost 3 bases to trimming and J lost 4 bases, with 16 bases between them. This CDR3 spans 15 amino acids. Study outcomes and limitations: Diversity of TCR beta correlated strongly with naive T cell percentage.

PCR was performed a second time for about 6 to 12 cycles using a sample-barcoded 5' primer and a J-beta primer mix. CDR3-containing paired-end reads numbered at least 2.5 million in each sample. TCRdb re-analysed the 5' RACE reads in MiXCR, keeping a single row per CDR3 protein. There are 870,000 or so distinct CDR3 sequences in the sample; about 28% occur only once, and about 18% lies in the top ten. Turning to this clonotype: Its antigen is unknown.

PBMCs, at least 6.5 million per sample, were isolated. Total RNA amounts of at least 6 micrograms were extracted per sample. The source is a woman of 80 years or more in good health. Sequencing used blood. The rearrangement links TRBV20-1 to TRBJ1-5; D is possibly TRBD1 (5 bases). CDR3 DNA sequence: TGCAGTGCTAGCGTTCGGCAGGGTTGGAATCAGCCCCAGCATTTT. It is translated as CSASVRQGWNQPQHF.